The 27 T cell receptor beta chains reported below all come from one sample, sequenced in a study of response to subunit inactivated influenza vaccine. TCRdb called the RT-PCR reads again in MiXCR, with one record for every CDR3 protein. The sample shows 490,000 or so distinct CDR3 sequences, approximately 7.7% of them seen only once. This material consisted of PBMCs from blood, taken less than 30 months after vaccination. The receptors derive from a man aged 50 to 69 who received an inactivated influenza vaccine.

This clonotype was recorded a few times. This chain connects TRBV5-1 to TRBJ1-1, with D perhaps matching TRBD1 (6 bases). Germline CDR1 is SGHRS and CDR2 is YFSETQ. CDR3 length equals 14 residues. The V gene lost 0 bases and the J gene lost 6 bases, with 12 bases spanning the gap. In DNA form, the CDR3 reads TGCGCCAGCAGCTTGGGGGACATTGGATCTGAAGCTTTCTTT. It translates to CASSLGDIGSEAFF. The variable domain in full, with the rest retrieved from reference TRBV5-1 and TRBJ1-1, is KAGVTQTPRYLIKTRGQQVTLSCSPISGHRSVSWYQQTPGQGLQFLFEYFSETQRNKGNFPGRFSGRQFSNSRSEMNVSTLELGDSALYLCASSLGDIGSEAFFGQGTRLTVV.

This clonotype has at least ten counts. The V gene is TRBV20-1, the J gene TRBJ1-5; no firm D call. The V end was cut by 0 bases, the J end by 11 bases, with 8 bases between. Per germline, CDR1 DFQATT and CDR2 SNEGSKA (reference sequence). The CDR3 spans 11 residues. CDR3 in DNA: TGCAGTGCTAGAGACAATATAGCCCAGCATTTT. The encoded protein is CSARDNIAQHF.

This chain uses TRBV20-1 with TRBJ1-5; no firm D call. Germline V gives CDR1 DFQATT, CDR2 SNEGSKA (reference sequence). Deletions cut 1 base from V and 0 bases from J, with 10 bases between. The CDR3 extends over 15 amino acids. The CDR3 sequence: CSARAQSFSNQPQHF. The CDR3 nucleotides are TGCAGTGCTAGAGCACAGAGTTTTAGCAATCAGCCCCAGCATTTT.

Many counts were recorded for this clonotype. This chain connects TRBV12-3 or TRBV12-4 to TRBJ1-2; 10 positions match TRBD1. CDR3 length: 14 residues. With 5 bases clipped from V and 4 bases from J, the junction kept 4 bases outside the gene matches. The CDR3 DNA reads as TGTGCCAGCAGTACCGGGACAGGGGCCTATGGCTACACCTTC. Amino acids: CASSTGTGAYGYTF.

This clonotype occurred many times. The V call is TRBV29-1, the J call TRBJ2-2, with 9 bases lining up with TRBD2. From germline, CDR1 is SQVTM and CDR2 ANQGSEA. The CDR3 sequence is 15 residues long. With 3 bases clipped from V and 5 bases from J, the junction kept 7 bases outside the gene matches. The CDR3 here is CSVDPAGGGTGELFF. In nucleotides, the CDR3 is TGCAGCGTTGACCCAGCGGGAGGAGGGACCGGGGAGCTGTTTTTT.

This clonotype was detected ten times or more. The chain has TRBV6-2 or TRBV6-3 and TRBJ2-7, with D possibly matching TRBD2 (7 bases). Germline CDR1 MNHEY, CDR2 SVGEGT. V dropped 5 bases and J dropped 2 bases, with 16 bases sitting between them. The CDR3 consists of 15 residues. The CDR3 region is CASSIRGALTYEQYF. The CDR3, as DNA: TGTGCCAGCAGTATCCGGGGGGCTCTTACCTACGAGCAGTACTTC.

This clonotype was found many times. The chain uses TRBV5-1 and TRBJ2-5; D is uncertain. The CDR3 loop spans 14 amino acids. The V end lost 5 bases, the J end lost 5 bases, and 16 bases lay between the germline ends. The germline gives CDR1 SGHRS, CDR2 YFSETQ. DNA of the CDR3: TGCGCCAGCAGTACCAAAGGATCCCAGGAGACCCAGTACTTC. Protein sequence: CASSTKGSQETQYF.

This clonotype came up many times. The CDR3 nucleotides are TGTGCCAGCAGCCAACCCTCCAACTATGGCTACACCTTC. Residues: CASSQPSNYGYTF. V usage is TRBV5-6 and J usage is TRBJ1-2; D uncertain. Trimming removed 4 bases at V and 2 bases at J, with 9 bases between. CDR3 length: 13 amino acids. Germline V gene sequence: CDR1 SGHDT, CDR2 YYEEEE.

V and J are TRBV2 and TRBJ2-1; possible D gene TRBD2, 6 bases. The germline V gene has CDR1 SNHLY and CDR2 FYNNEI. This CDR3 contains 12 residues. Trimming left V 6 bases short and J 10 bases short, with 13 bases between. CDR3 sequence: CASRPSGGEQFF. Written as DNA, the CDR3 is TGTGCCAGCAGACCTTCTGGGGGGGAGCAGTTCTTC.

The chain has TRBV6-2 or TRBV6-3 and TRBJ2-1, with D perhaps TRBD2 (6 bases). The CDR3 has 16 amino acids. CDR1 is MNHEY and CDR2 is SVGEGT in the germline V gene. Trimming pared 6 bases from V and 0 bases from J, leaving 15 bases between. CDR3 DNA sequence: TGTGCCAGCAGAACCTTACGGGGGTTCTCCTACAATGAGCAGTTCTTC. Translation: CASRTLRGFSYNEQFF.

This clonotype was recorded many times. The rearrangement joins TRBV5-1 to TRBJ2-1, with D unclear. V was clipped by 4 bases and J by 0 bases, with 11 bases between them. The CDR3 is 15 amino acids. CDR1 SGHRS and CDR2 YFSETQ come from the germline V gene. The CDR3 loop reads CASSPTVRSYNEQFF. The CDR3 DNA sequence: TGCGCCAGCAGCCCGACGGTGCGCTCCTACAATGAGCAGTTCTTC.

This clonotype occurred a few times. The chain combines TRBV11-3 with TRBJ2-4; no clear D gene. The CDR3 contains 14 residues. Germline loops: CDR1 SGHNT, CDR2 YENEEA. The V and J ends lost 1 base and 0 bases respectively, with 4 bases between them. The CDR3 DNA reads as TGTGCCAGCAGCTTAGCTCGAGCCAAAAACATTCAGTACTTC. Amino acids: CASSLARAKNIQYF.

This clonotype has a count of ten or more. The V gene is TRBV28, the J gene TRBJ2-1; D call uncertain. V lost 5 bases to trimming and J lost 7 bases, with 6 bases between them. Germline loops: CDR1 MDHEN, CDR2 SYDVKM. The CDR3 sequence is 11 residues long. The CDR3 here is CASSPRNEQFF. CDR3 in DNA: TGTGCCAGCAGTCCCCGAAATGAGCAGTTCTTC.

This clonotype was detected a few times. This rearrangement joins TRBV6-1 to TRBJ2-1, with 8 positions matching TRBD2. Trimming took 3 bases from V and 3 from J; bases not matched to a gene: 1. The CDR3 runs 14 residues. Germline V gives CDR1 MNHNS, CDR2 SASEGT. The DNA of the CDR3 is TGTGCCAGCAGTGACCGGGGGGGCTACAATGAGCAGTTCTTC. This gives the protein CASSDRGGYNEQFF.

This clonotype has just a few counts. The rearrangement links TRBV4-2 to TRBJ2-5; 7 nucleotides line up with TRBD1. CDR1 LGHNA and CDR2 YNFKEQ come from the germline V gene. V shed 0 bases, J shed 4 bases, and the junction held 5 bases outside the gene matches. The CDR3 consists of 15 residues. The chain's CDR3 is CASSQDLRGRETQYF. The CDR3 bases are TGTGCCAGCAGCCAAGATCTGAGGGGGCGAGAGACCCAGTACTTC.

This clonotype turned up a few times. V is TRBV29-1 and J is TRBJ2-7; the match to TRBD2 covers 7 bases. V lost 4 bases, J lost 5 bases, and 14 bases stayed unmatched. The CDR3 is 15 residues long. In germline, CDR1 is SQVTM, CDR2 ANQGSEA. DNA of the CDR3: TGCAGCGTTGTCGAAGGGACGGGGAGCGGGGACGAGCAGTACTTC. This encodes CSVVEGTGSGDEQYF.

This clonotype was seen a handful of times. The chain joins TRBV15 to TRBJ2-3; 7 bases are a match to TRBD2. The junction had 6 bases not matched to a gene; V was cut back by 2 bases and J by 1 base. CDR1 and CDR2 (germline): LNHNV, YYDKDF (reference sequence). The CDR3 sequence is 16 residues long. In DNA form, the CDR3 reads TGTGCCACCAGCAGACGCCGACTAGCCGGCACAGATACGCAGTATTTT. Translation gives CATSRRRLAGTDTQYF.

V is TRBV7-2 and J is TRBJ1-5; 10 bases agree with TRBD1. The germline gives CDR1 SGHTA, CDR2 FQGNSA. This CDR3 is 16 amino acids long. Trimming cost V 2 bases and J 3 bases; bases outside gene matches: 4. The CDR3 sequence: CASSLFGQGVNQPQHF. CDR3 DNA: TGTGCCAGCAGCTTATTCGGACAGGGGGTCAATCAGCCCCAGCATTTT.

The V call is TRBV20-1, the J call TRBJ2-1; TRBD2 agrees at 11 bases. The trim removed 3 bases at V and 9 bases at J, leaving 4 bases unmatched. Germline V gene sequence: CDR1 DFQATT, CDR2 SNEGSKA (reference sequence). The CDR3 consists of 13 residues. The CDR3 DNA follows: TGCAGTGCTAGGGGACTAGCGGATGGTGAGCAGTTCTTC. This codes for CSARGLADGEQFF.

V is TRBV18 and J is TRBJ1-5; 8 bases agree with TRBD1. This CDR3 has 14 amino acids. Trimming cost V 4 bases and J 5 bases; bases outside gene matches: 4. Germline V lookup: CDR1 KGHSH, CDR2 LQKENI. The CDR3 DNA reads as TGTGCCAGCTCACAAACAGGGGGGGATCAGCCCCAGCATTTT. It codes for CASSQTGGDQPQHF. The whole variable domain, filled in from reference TRBV18 and TRBJ1-5, reads NAGVMQNPRHLVRRRGQEARLRCSPMKGHSHVYWYRQLPEEGLKFMVYLQKENIIDESGMPKERFSAEFPKEGPSILRIQQVVRGDSAAYFCASSQTGGDQPQHFGDGTRLSIL.

V and J are TRBV5-1 and TRBJ2-1; 10 positions agree with TRBD2. Trimming took 0 bases from V and 8 from J; bases not matched to a gene: 14. The CDR3 extends over 18 amino acids. CDR1 is SGHRS, CDR2 YFSETQ, per germline. This CDR3 reads CASSLAVLRAGGPHEQFF. DNA for the CDR3: TGCGCCAGCAGCTTGGCCGTCCTCAGAGCGGGAGGGCCTCATGAGCAGTTCTTC.

In this sample, this clonotype turned up a few times. V is TRBV4-1 and J is TRBJ2-2, with D perhaps matching TRBD2 (5 bases). V lost 5 bases to trimming and J lost 4 bases, with 20 bases between them. Germline CDR1 is MGHRA and CDR2 is YSYEKL. The CDR3 consists of 17 residues. The CDR3 DNA follows: TGCGCCAGCAGCTCCCCGGGGAGCGGACCACCCACCGGGGAGCTGTTTTTT. Encoded protein: CASSSPGSGPPTGELFF.

The chain links TRBV4-3 to TRBJ2-7; TRBD1 aligns across 7 bases. Germline CDR1 LGHNA, CDR2 YSLEER. This CDR3 comprises 15 residues. Trimming removed 2 bases from V and 4 bases from J; junction bases left unmatched: 8. DNA of the CDR3: TGCGCCAGCAGCCAACAAGGGGGCGCGGAGTACGAGCAGTACTTC. Protein: CASSQQGGAEYEQYF.

The table lists this clonotype with many counts. One junction end disagrees with the germline gene, perhaps due to a read error. The chain has TRBV5-1 and TRBJ2-2, with D possibly being TRBD1 (6 bases). Germline lookup yields CDR1 SGHRS and CDR2 YFSETQ. CDR3 length equals 14 residues. CDR3 region: CASSSGQNTGELFF. For the CDR3, the DNA is TGTGCCAGCAGCTCGGGACAGAACACCGGGGAGCTGTTTTTT.

This clonotype was recorded many times. The V gene is TRBV6-5, the J gene TRBJ2-4, with 7 bases that match TRBD2. Per germline, CDR1 MNHEY and CDR2 SVGAGI. With 4 bases clipped from V and 1 base from J, the junction kept 13 bases outside the gene matches. The CDR3 runs to 18 residues. The CDR3 coding sequence is TGTGCCAGCAGTTTGTGGGTTTTACGGGAGGTTGCCAAAAACATTCAGTACTTC. This translates into CASSLWVLREVAKNIQYF.

The chain couples TRBV6-2 or TRBV6-3 to TRBJ2-1, with D uncertain. Trimming removed 0 bases at V and 1 base at J, with 13 bases between. The CDR3 loop spans 17 amino acids. Per the germline V gene, CDR1 is MNHEY and CDR2 is SVGEGT. CDR3 protein: CASSYSRRVRSYNEQFF. CDR3 coding DNA: TGTGCCAGCAGTTACTCGCGACGGGTGAGATCCTACAATGAGCAGTTCTTC.

This clonotype was picked up many times. At one end, the junction sequence differs from germline, possibly due to a read error. This chain uses TRBV10-3 with TRBJ2-3; 9 bases map to TRBD2. Looked up from germline, CDR1 is ENHRY and CDR2 is SYGVKD. CDR3 length: 12 residues. The CDR3 coding sequence is TGTGCCATCAGTGAGCCAGCGGGGGGTTCCGATTTT. This encodes CAISEPAGGSDF.